Sequencing of this TCR beta chain was carried out in a study of blood T cell repertoires in COVID-19 (dated by TCRdb to 2020 to 2021). For the wider study: Samples from collaborators originated in the United States, Italy and Spain and spanned both the acute and convalescent phases of COVID-19. The prospective study material was composed of cDNA or gDNA derived from T cells, B-cell-depleted T cells, or PBMCs. Deeply sampled blood TCRbeta repertoires from subjects exposed to, actively infected with, or recovered from COVID-19 were included in the dataset. A freely available public database, intended as a resource for researchers studying the immune response to SARS-CoV-2, is where the repertoires were released. Samples came from the ongoing ImmuneRACE study (first 160 participants) plus 1,254 subjects from 6 global collaborators. Nearly every sample came with metadata listing a de-identified subject ID, COVID-19 status, age in years and sex. HLA class I and class II types, where available, came from metadata supplied by the sample provider rather than from assay-based typing.

Collaborating institutions collected whole blood in K2EDTA tubes following their own protocols. For TCRbeta analysis, collaborators shipped samples in one of three forms: frozen whole blood, isolated PBMCs, or DNA extracted from either of those sample types. TCRbeta CDR3 regions were amplified from genomic DNA using the immunoSEQ Assay, a bias-controlled multiplex PCR. In the paper's pipeline: The number of nucleated cells in each sample was estimated by amplification of reference gene primers within the assay. To quantify the absolute abundance of each unique TCRbeta CDR3 rearrangement, sequence reads were collapsed and filtered. Productive Simpson clonality was computed per sample as the square root of Simpson's diversity index over productive rearrangements. TCRdb holds this immuneACCESS table with in-frame rearrangements only. Some clones are missing; in checked studies, unresolved V genes explain under half, and the rest has no known cause. Clonal size and the V and J genes are those of that table, whereas D and trimming came from the DNA. For this sample the table gives approximately 210,000 clones, of which about nine tenths were detected only once. Jointly, the top ten make up around 1.6% of the sample.

Results the study describes overall, beyond this receptor: The amount of clinical and demographic metadata varied by source and participant and was provided uncurated.

Taken from cysteine to phenylalanine, the CDR3 has 15 residues. Only the CDR3 region is kept as DNA, spanning 45 bases read in frame from base 1. For CDR1 and CDR2, the germline V gene (reference sequence) lists SEHNR and FQNEAQ. Deletion took 4 bases off V and 5 bases off J, with a span of 12 bases between the germline ends. Points on this clone: The antigen this receptor binds is unknown. The record has no base qualities; no much larger clone is one base away.

This receptor chain uses TRBV7-9 and TRBJ1-6; the D gene is unclear. The source of this sequence is a man between 65 and 85 years old with acute or convalescent COVID-19. The sample taken for sequencing was peripheral blood. The CDR3 protein: CASSSQAGDNSPLHF. The base sequence is TGTGCCAGCAGCTCCCAGGCCGGGGATAATTCACCCCTCCACTTT.